These 31 T cell receptor beta chains originate from one sample sequenced in a study of T cells in Graves' hyperthyroidism and ophthalmopathy. TCR beta CDR3 regions were amplified from RNA transcripts. Primed by the HTBI set, a first-round RT-PCR was run on the TCR CDR3. One entry per CDR3 protein, called by TCRdb with MiXCR from the multiplex PCR reads. This sample has 80,000 to 100,000 distinct CDR3 sequences, with 35% to 45% found just once. Sequenced input: peripheral blood or thyroid tissue (not recorded which). The receptors were sampled from a woman in her twenties or thirties with Graves' hyperthyroidism.

J is TRBJ2-5 and V is TRBV10-3; 12 bases line up with TRBD2. Per germline, CDR1 ENHRY and CDR2 SYGVKD. The CDR3 length is 17 residues. V shed 0 bases and J 5 bases; nucleotides not matched to a gene: 7. The CDR3 DNA is TGTGCCATCAGTGAGTCAGGTCTAGCGGGAGGGAGGGAGACCCAGTACTTC. As protein: CAISESGLAGGRETQYF.

In its sample, this clonotype was seen once. A read error may explain this, as a much larger clone is one base away. The CDR3 end shows no conserved phenylalanine or tryptophan, and so a read error is likely. The chain employs TRBV27 and TRBJ2-7; D might be TRBD1 or TRBD2, each matching 5 bases. V was clipped by 5 bases and J by 6 bases, with 20 bases between them. Germline values: CDR1 MNHEY, CDR2 SMNVEV (reference sequence). The CDR3 spans 15 residues. CDR3 in amino acids: CASSARGPGTAEQYL. The CDR3, as DNA: TGTGCCAGCAGTGCCCGGGGCCCAGGGACGGCCGAGCAGTACCTC.

Comment on this clonotype: Sequence at one end of the junction differs from germline and may be a read error. This chain connects TRBV10-3 to TRBJ2-2; TRBD2 matches 7 bases. This CDR3 is built from 16 residues. Germline-derived CDR1 and CDR2 are ENHRY and SYGVKD. This CDR3 is CAISELGLTGSGELLF. DNA for the CDR3: TGTGCCATCAGTGAGCTGGGACTAACGGGTTCCGGGGAGCTGCTTTTT.

The sample holds many counts of this clonotype. The V call is TRBV2, the J call TRBJ1-1; no clear D. V was shortened by 10 bases and J by 0 bases, with 12 bases between the two germline ends. Germline V CDR1 and CDR2: SNHLY, FYNNEI. This CDR3 spans 13 amino acids. CDR3 in DNA: TGTGCCACTCTCGGAGGATTGAACACTGAAGCTTTCTTT. This codes for CATLGGLNTEAFF.

This clonotype occurred many times. This rearrangement joins TRBV7-2 to TRBJ1-2, with 8 positions matching TRBD1. In germline, CDR1 is SGHTA, CDR2 FQGNSA. There are 14 residues in the CDR3. The J segment lost 2 bases and the V segment lost 4 bases, leaving 3 bases of the junction unmatched. The CDR3 region has the DNA TGTGCCAGCAGCTACCGACAGGGGAACTATGGCTACACCTTC. Its protein is CASSYRQGNYGYTF.

This clonotype has at least ten counts. The rearrangement uses TRBV15 and TRBJ1-1; tentatively, D is TRBD1 (5 bases). Germline V gene data show CDR1 as LNHNV and CDR2 as YYDKDF (reference sequence). V dropped 6 bases and J dropped 11 bases, with 19 bases sitting between them. CDR3 size: 13 residues. The CDR3 nucleotides read TGTGCCACCAGTCATTCCCCAGGGAGAGAGGCTTTCTTT. Protein product: CATSHSPGREAFF.

This clonotype was counted a few times. With a much larger clone just one base away, this may be a read error. The chain combines TRBV6-5 with TRBJ2-7; perhaps TRBD1 as D (5 bases). V shed 7 bases and J shed 0 bases, with 13 bases lying between them. This CDR3 is 14 amino acids long. The germline V gene has CDR1 MNHEY and CDR2 SVGAGI. DNA of the CDR3: TGTGCCAGCAAGGCAGGGTTGGGCTCCTACGAGCAGTACTTC. Its protein product is CASKAGLGSYEQYF.

The V and J genes are TRBV7-2 and TRBJ2-7; 14 nucleotides align to TRBD2. The CDR3 sequence is 18 residues long. CDR1 and CDR2 (germline): SGHTA, FQGNSA. Trimming at V came to 4 bases and at J to 2 bases, leaving 10 bases not matched to a gene. The CDR3 DNA sequence: TGTGCCAGCAGCTCCCGGGGACTAGCGGGAGTGCTAACCTACGAGCAGTACTTC. It codes for CASSSRGLAGVLTYEQYF.

Turning to this clonotype: Because it lacks the conserved phenylalanine or tryptophan at the end, this CDR3 is likely a read error. V usage is TRBV6-5 and J usage is TRBJ1-1, with D tentatively TRBD1 (5 bases). This CDR3 is built from 14 residues. CDR1 is MNHEY and CDR2 is SVGAGI in the germline V gene. The CDR3 is CASSSPGLNAEAFL. For the CDR3, the DNA is TGTGCCAGCAGTAGCCCAGGGTTGAACGCTGAAGCTTTCCTT.

This clonotype was seen at least ten times. V and J are TRBV19 and TRBJ2-2; TRBD2 matches at 8 bases. V lost 4 bases and J lost 0; bases outside the gene matches: 1. Per germline, CDR1 LNHDA and CDR2 SQIVND (reference sequence). This CDR3 has 15 amino acids. CDR3 DNA: TGTGCCAGTAGTAAACTAGCGGCGAACACCGGGGAGCTGTTTTTT. This gives the protein CASSKLAANTGELFF. Variable domain in full (rest from reference TRBV19 and TRBJ2-2): DGGITQSPKYLFRKEGQNVTLSCEQNLNHDAMYWYRQDPGQGLRLIYYSQIVNDFQKGDIAEGYSVSREKKESFPLTVTSAQKNPTAFYLCASSKLAANTGELFFGEGSRLTVL.

This clonotype was counted at least ten times. V and J are TRBV2 and TRBJ1-1; possible D gene TRBD1, 5 bases. CDR3 length equals 13 residues. The germline gives CDR1 SNHLY, CDR2 FYNNEI. V lost 5 bases and J 10 bases, leaving 17 bases between the germline ends. CDR3 amino acids: CASSQRGLLGAFF. The CDR3, as DNA: TGTGCCAGCAGTCAACGGGGCCTACTGGGAGCTTTCTTT.

The CDR3 loop reads CASSGDQRNSPLHF. In DNA, the CDR3 is TGTGCCAGCAGCGGGGATCAGCGCAATTCACCCCTCCACTTT. The chain carries TRBV9 and TRBJ1-6; no reliable D call. Trimming pared 3 bases from V and 7 bases from J, leaving 11 bases between. Germline V gene data show CDR1 as SGDLS and CDR2 as YYNGEE. This CDR3 is 14 amino acids long. Variable domain in full (rest from reference TRBV9 and TRBJ1-6): DSGVTQTPKHLITATGQRVTLRCSPRSGDLSVYWYQQSLDQGLQFLIQYYNGEERAKGNILERFSAQQFPDLHSELNLSSLELGDSALYFCASSGDQRNSPLHFGNGTRLTVT.

This clonotype was found once. One end of the junction varies from germline; a read error may be responsible. The rearrangement links TRBV12-3 or TRBV12-4 to TRBJ2-2, with TRBD1 matching 8 bases. The CDR3 runs 15 residues. In DNA, the CDR3 is TGTGCCAGCAGTGCCCGACAGGGGTACACCGGGGAGCTGTTCTTT. Encoded protein: CASSARQGYTGELFF.

This clonotype was seen many times. The V gene is TRBV10-3, the J gene TRBJ2-7, with 14 bases that match TRBD2. The CDR3 contains 20 residues. Germline CDR1 and CDR2: ENHRY and SYGVKD. V lost 4 bases and J lost 2; bases outside the gene matches: 16. CDR3 sequence: CAISGTPGTSGSPLTYEQYF. CDR3 DNA: TGTGCCATCAGTGGGACTCCCGGGACTAGCGGGAGTCCCCTGACCTACGAGCAGTACTTC.

This clonotype was seen only once. The chain joins TRBV5-4 to TRBJ1-1; D is unclear. The CDR3 consists of 13 residues. Germline V gives CDR1 SGHNT, CDR2 YYREEE (reference sequence). V lost 1 base and J 0 bases, leaving 4 bases between the germline ends. CDR3: CASSLIMNTEAFF. In DNA form, the CDR3 reads TGTGCCAGCAGCTTGATCATGAACACTGAAGCTTTCTTT. The full variable domain, rest sourced from reference TRBV5-4 and TRBJ1-1, is ETGVTQSPTHLIKTRGQQVTLRCSSQSGHNTVSWYQQALGQGPQFIFQYYREEENGRGNFPPRFSGLQFPNYSSELNVNALELDDSALYLCASSLIMNTEAFFGQGTRLTVV.

This clonotype was seen ten or more times. This chain joins TRBV5-1 and TRBJ1-1; the D is unclear. Germline lookup yields CDR1 SGHRS and CDR2 YFSETQ. Trimming pared 6 bases from V and 4 bases from J, leaving 7 bases between. This CDR3 has 11 amino acids. The CDR3 region is CASTEGTEAFF. For the CDR3, the DNA is TGCGCCAGCACTGAGGGCACTGAAGCTTTCTTT. Full variable domain (rest looked up from reference TRBV5-1 and TRBJ1-1): KAGVTQTPRYLIKTRGQQVTLSCSPISGHRSVSWYQQTPGQGLQFLFEYFSETQRNKGNFPGRFSGRQFSNSRSEMNVSTLELGDSALYLCASTEGTEAFFGQGTRLTVV.

This clonotype was seen at least ten times. The J gene is TRBJ2-2, the V gene TRBV9, with D maybe TRBD2 (5 bases). Trimming took 0 bases from V and 1 from J, leaving 7 bases between them. CDR1 and CDR2 from the germline V gene are SGDLS and YYNGEE. This CDR3 contains 15 residues. CDR3 bases: TGTGCCAGCAGCGTAGGGGAGCGGAACACCGGGGAGCTGTTTTTT. It specifies CASSVGERNTGELFF.

Worth noting for this clonotype: One end of the junction varies from germline; a read error may be responsible. The chain recombines TRBV5-1 with TRBJ2-5; 7 bases are shared with TRBD1. Germline V gives CDR1 SGHRS, CDR2 YFSETQ. The CDR3 spans 14 residues. As DNA, the CDR3 is TGTGCCAGCAGCTTTGGCACAGGGGTAGAGACCCAGTACTTC. This encodes CASSFGTGVETQYF.

A word on this clonotype: Given the absence of the conserved phenylalanine or tryptophan at the CDR3 end, a read error is likely. The chain joins TRBV5-1 to TRBJ2-7; D assignment may be TRBD1 or TRBD2 (5 bases each). In germline, CDR1 is SGHRS, CDR2 YFSETQ. Trimming stripped 0 bases from V and 6 bases from J, with 7 bases between. This CDR3 has 12 amino acids. CDR3 DNA sequence: TGCGCCAGCAGCTTGGGGGGGTTCGAGCAGTACCTC. Its translation is CASSLGGFEQYL.

This clonotype was recorded once. In this CDR3 the conserved last residue, phenylalanine or tryptophan, is missing, so a read error is likely. This chain joins TRBV29-1 and TRBJ2-7; 8 bases agree with TRBD2. V dropped 4 bases and J dropped 4; count of bases not matched to a gene: 3. The CDR3 totals 12 residues. Germline values: CDR1 SQVTM, CDR2 ANQGSEA. Here the CDR3 reads CSVAGGIYEQYI. In DNA, the CDR3 is TGCAGCGTTGCGGGAGGGATTTACGAGCAGTACATC.

This clonotype was observed many times. The chain is built from TRBV7-9 and TRBJ2-7; no clear D gene. Per germline, CDR1 SEHNR and CDR2 FQNEAQ (reference sequence). The ends were cut back, 5 bases at V and 5 bases at J, with 13 bases in the middle. This CDR3 has 13 amino acids. The CDR3 DNA reads as TGTGCCAGCAGCCCGCCTTTGGGCCACGAGCAGTACTTC. Translation: CASSPPLGHEQYF. The variable domain in full, completed from reference TRBV7-9 and TRBJ2-7, reads DTGVSQNPRHKITKRGQNVTFRCDPISEHNRLYWYRQTLGQGPEFLTYFQNEAQLEKSRLLSDRFSAERPKGSFSTLEIQRTEQGDSAMYLCASSPPLGHEQYFGPGTRLTVT.

By share of the sample, this clonotype is medium-sized. The rearrangement links TRBV15 to TRBJ1-5; D is perhaps TRBD1 (5 bases). The length of the CDR3 is 12 residues. Looked up from germline, CDR1 is LNHNV and CDR2 is YYDKDF (reference sequence). Between the trimmed V and J ends, which lost 5 bases and 5 bases, there was a span of 7 bases. CDR3 bases: TGTGCCACCAGCCTACAGGATCAGCCCCAGCATTTT. Its protein product is CATSLQDQPQHF.

The chain is built from TRBV7-6 and TRBJ2-1, with TRBD2 as a possible D gene (6 bases). The CDR3 consists of 18 residues. Looked up from germline, CDR1 is SGHVS and CDR2 is FNYEAQ. The V end was cut by 5 bases, the J end by 4 bases, with 24 bases between. The CDR3 loop reads CASSVGSQWTREYNEQFF. The CDR3 DNA reads as TGTGCCAGCAGCGTTGGGTCCCAATGGACCCGGGAGTACAATGAGCAGTTCTTC.

Notes on this clonotype: It is likely a read error, because the conserved phenylalanine at the end of the CDR3 is missing. It is unclear where the CDR3 begins or ends on the DNA, so no DNA is shown, and the CDR3 is as TCRdb lists it. The chain recombines TRBV11-1 with TRBJ2-6; whether TRBD1, the table's D call, matches the DNA was not checked. Germline V gene lookup returns CDR1 SGHAT and CDR2 FQDESV (reference sequence). The CDR3 spans 8 amino acids, including both terminal residues. The CDR3 loop reads CASSSRTG.

Only a few counts were recorded for this clonotype. This sequence joins TRBV28 and TRBJ1-4; perhaps TRBD1 as D (5 bases). Trimming pared 7 bases from V and 7 bases from J, leaving 19 bases between. This CDR3 is built from 15 residues. In germline, CDR1 is MDHEN, CDR2 SYDVKM. The CDR3: CASILFRGRVEKLFF. The CDR3 DNA reads as TGTGCCAGCATTTTGTTCCGGGGGAGAGTTGAAAAACTGTTTTTT.

This clonotype was observed many times. The V and J genes are TRBV7-8 and TRBJ2-3, with D perhaps matching TRBD1 or TRBD2 (5 bases each). The CDR3 runs to 12 residues. In germline, CDR1 is SGHVS, CDR2 FQNEAQ. Trimming cost V 5 bases and J 9 bases, with 12 bases left between them. CDR3 sequence reads: CASSPPGPTQYF. The DNA of the CDR3 is TGTGCCAGCAGCCCTCCGGGACCCACGCAGTATTTT. The whole variable domain, remainder taken from reference TRBV7-8 and TRBJ2-3, is GAGVSQSPRYKVAKRGQDVALRCDPISGHVSLFWYQQALGQGPEFLTYFQNEAQLDKSGLPSDRFFAERPEGSVSTLKIQRTQQEDSAVYLCASSPPGPTQYFGPGTRLTVL.

This clonotype showed up many times. The chain uses TRBV6-5 and TRBJ2-2, with D uncertain. The V and J ends lost 4 bases and 4 bases respectively, with 10 bases between them. CDR3 size: 14 residues. The V gene's germline CDR1 is MNHEY and CDR2 SVGAGI. The CDR3 bases are TGTGCCAGCAGTTTAACCAGTTTCACCGGGGAGCTGTTTTTT. Amino acids: CASSLTSFTGELFF.

Points on this clonotype: The conserved phenylalanine or tryptophan normally closing the CDR3 is absent here, so this likely arose from a read error. The gene calls are TRBV24-1 and TRBJ2-2, with 8 bases fitting TRBD2. The trim removed 9 bases at V and 5 bases at J, leaving 16 bases unmatched. The CDR3 consists of 17 residues. CDR1 is KGHDR, CDR2 SFDVKD, per germline. In DNA form, the CDR3 reads TGTGCCACCGGTACTACCGCCGGGCGGGGGGTAACCGGGGAGCTGTTTTCT. This translates into CATGTTAGRGVTGELFS.

In regard to this clonotype: At one boundary the junction diverges from the germline segment, which might be a read error. The chain recombines TRBV15 with TRBJ1-5; D unclear. CDR3 length: 17 amino acids. From germline, CDR1 is LNHNV and CDR2 YYDKDF (reference sequence). The CDR3 loop is CAASRVSTADSNQPQHF. In DNA form, the CDR3 reads TGCGCCGCCAGCAGAGTGAGTACAGCGGATAGCAATCAGCCCCAGCATTTT.

CDR3 amino acids: CASREAERDTGEDYGYTF. CDR3 nucleotides: TGCGCCAGCAGGGAAGCAGAAAGGGACACCGGGGAGGACTATGGCTACACCTTC. V usage is TRBV4-1 and J usage is TRBJ1-2; D possibly corresponds to TRBD1 (6 bases). The ends were cut back, 6 bases at V and 3 bases at J, with 26 bases in the middle. This CDR3 is 18 amino acids long. CDR1 is MGHRA, CDR2 YSYEKL, per germline.

Of note for this clonotype: The junction departs from the called germline gene at one end, perhaps through a read error. CDR3 DNA: TGCAGTGCGACAGGGGGCTATAGCTACACCTTC. Its translation is CSATGGYSYTF. This chain joins TRBV20-1 and TRBJ1-2; TRBD1 agrees at 10 bases. CDR3 length: 11 residues. Looked up from germline, CDR1 is DFQATT and CDR2 is SNEGSKA (reference sequence).